This T cell receptor (beta chain) originates from a study of T-cell reconstitution after alpha-beta-depleted transplantation in children. The ends lost 0 bases at V and 7 bases at J; junction bases unmatched: 6. The length of the CDR3 is 14 residues. Germline V lookup: CDR1 GTSNPN, CDR2 SVGIG (reference sequence). TCRbeta library construction was performed incorporating unique molecular identifiers. In TCRdb, the PCR reads were re-called with MiXCR into one record per CDR3 protein. Of roughly 670,000 distinct CDR3 sequences in the sample, around 13% were seen once. General study results and limits: Some patients owed their high day-60 TCRbeta diversity to surviving recipient T cells and thymic progenitors.

This clonotype was observed a handful of times. Antigen specificity is unknown. This receptor was taken from a girl aged 2 to 10 with congenital amegakaryocytic thrombocytopenia, due to receive a stem cell transplant. The sequencing used PBMCs, collected before TCRalphabeta/CD19-depleted stem cell transplant. The chain joins TRBV30 to TRBJ2-1, with TRBD1 matching 7 bases. The CDR3 DNA sequence: TGTGCCTGGAGTGTGGGGGCAGGGGGAAATGAGCAGTTCTTC. Translated: CAWSVGAGGNEQFF.